A single sample is the source of the 29 T cell receptor beta chains below, sequenced in a study of cytomegalovirus exposure and HLA in healthy donors. Use of 60 Vbeta and 13 Jbeta primers characterized the PCR. Assay used: immunoSEQ multiplex PCR; TCRdb lists only in-frame clones, some missing. The sample yields around 78,000 clones, about 81% seen once. Material for sequencing was PBMCs. Every receptor here comes from a woman aged 45-59 years in good health and CMV-seronegative.

This clone was observed a few times. V gene TRBV20-1 combines with J gene TRBJ1-2; D is perhaps TRBD1 (6 bases). The V gene's germline CDR1 is DFQATT and CDR2 SNEGSKA (reference sequence). Trimming left V 3 bases short and J 7 bases short, with 9 bases between. This CDR3 contains 11 residues. CDR3 DNA: TGCAGTGCTAGTAGGGGGGGTGGCTACACCTTC. It translates to CSASRGGGYTF.

The chain employs TRBV13 and TRBJ2-3, with 8 nucleotides matching TRBD2. CDR1 PRHDT and CDR2 FYEKMQ come from the germline V gene (reference sequence). This CDR3 is built from 14 residues. J lost 7 bases, V lost 4 bases, and 7 bases had no gene match. CDR3 sequence reads: CASSSGTRGNTQYF. The CDR3 region has the DNA TGTGCCAGCAGCTCCGGGACTAGGGGAAATACGCAGTATTTT.

This clone was seen once. The chain uses TRBV19 and TRBJ1-2; TRBD1 is a possible D gene (6 bases). The CDR3 spans 15 residues. CDR1 and CDR2 from the germline V gene are LNHDA and SQIVND (reference sequence). Trimming left V 4 bases short and J 7 bases short, with 19 bases between. CDR3 sequence: CASSTQVVTGLGYTF. In DNA, the CDR3 is TGTGCCAGTAGTACCCAAGTAGTTACAGGGCTTGGCTACACCTTC.

The chain uses TRBV7-9 and TRBJ2-2; the D gene is possibly TRBD1 (6 bases). Deletions cut 4 bases from V and 5 bases from J, with 17 bases between. Looked up from germline, CDR1 is SEHNR and CDR2 is FQNEAQ (reference sequence). This CDR3 comprises 16 residues. Here the CDR3 reads CASSSEETGWTGELFF. The CDR3 DNA reads as TGTGCCAGCAGCTCTGAAGAGACAGGATGGACCGGGGAGCTGTTTTTT. Based on the CDR3 plus reference TRBV7-9 and TRBJ2-2, the full variable domain is DTGVSQNPRHKITKRGQNVTFRCDPISEHNRLYWYRQTLGQGPEFLTYFQNEAQLEKSRLLSDRFSAERPKGSFSTLEIQRTEQGDSAMYLCASSSEETGWTGELFFGEGSRLTVL.

This clone occurred once. The chain combines TRBV7-9 with TRBJ1-1; possible D gene TRBD1, 5 bases. The CDR3 contains 16 residues. V was clipped by 5 bases and J by 0 bases, with 16 bases between them. Per the germline V gene, CDR1 is SEHNR and CDR2 is FQNEAQ (reference sequence). CDR3 region: CASSRRTTNMNTEAFF. The CDR3 nucleotides are TGTGCCAGCAGCCGACGGACAACTAACATGAACACTGAAGCTTTCTTT. The variable domain in full, completed from reference TRBV7-9 and TRBJ1-1, reads DTGVSQNPRHKITKRGQNVTFRCDPISEHNRLYWYRQTLGQGPEFLTYFQNEAQLEKSRLLSDRFSAERPKGSFSTLEIQRTEQGDSAMYLCASSRRTTNMNTEAFFGQGTRLTVV.

This chain joins TRBV29-1 and TRBJ1-1, with 10 positions matching TRBD1. This CDR3 is 12 amino acids long. Germline CDR1 is SQVTM and CDR2 is ANQGSEA. V shed 6 bases and J 5 bases; nucleotides not matched to a gene: 3. CDR3 region: CSVGTGETEAFF. The CDR3 region has the DNA TGCAGCGTGGGGACAGGGGAAACTGAAGCTTTCTTT.

The chain's CDR3 is CASSPSGGNTEAFF. DNA for the CDR3: TGTGCCAGTAGTCCCTCCGGCGGGAACACTGAAGCTTTCTTT. The chain links TRBV19 to TRBJ1-1; no clear D gene. Per the germline V gene, CDR1 is LNHDA and CDR2 is SQIVND (reference sequence). The CDR3 extends over 14 amino acids. Between the trimmed V and J ends, which lost 5 bases and 1 base, there was a span of 11 bases.

This rearrangement joins TRBV29-1 to TRBJ2-5; weak D call: TRBD1 (5 bases). The CDR3 spans 10 residues. V lost 5 bases, J lost 4 bases, and 5 bases lay in between. Germline V gene lookup returns CDR1 SQVTM and CDR2 ANQGSEA. CDR3 sequence reads: CSVQGETQYF. CDR3 DNA sequence: TGCAGCGTTCAGGGAGAGACCCAGTACTTC.

The genes are TRBV27 and TRBJ1-5, with D tentatively TRBD1 (6 bases). Trimming shortened V by 5 bases and J by 0 bases, and 17 bases separated the two germline ends. This CDR3 is 17 amino acids long. CDR1 is MNHEY and CDR2 is SMNVEV in the germline V gene (reference sequence). The CDR3 nucleotides are TGTGCCAGCAGTCCCCGACAGGTGATCCGTAGCAATCAGCCCCAGCATTTT. Protein sequence: CASSPRQVIRSNQPQHF.

The chain carries TRBV5-1 and TRBJ2-5; 7 bases fit TRBD1. The DNA end favors TRBJ2-7, so the J call may be wrong. The CDR3 sequence is 15 residues long. Germline V gene data show CDR1 as SGHRS and CDR2 as YFSETQ. For the CDR3, the DNA is TGCGCCAGCAGCTTCGGGGCAGGGGGTCCCTACGAGCAGTACTTC. It yields the protein CASSFGAGGPYEQYF.

This sequence joins TRBV7-9 and TRBJ2-3; possible D gene TRBD1, 6 bases. This CDR3 is built from 15 residues. Germline V gives CDR1 SEHNR, CDR2 FQNEAQ (reference sequence). V gave up 5 bases and J gave up 5 bases, with 17 bases separating them. In nucleotides, the CDR3 is TGTGCCAGCAGCCTAGACGCAGGGGTAGGAGATACGCAGTATTTT. Amino acids: CASSLDAGVGDTQYF.

V is TRBV6-4 and J is TRBJ2-1; 13 bases align to TRBD2. The junction had 5 bases not matched to a gene; V was cut back by 5 bases and J by 7 bases. The CDR3 sequence is 15 residues long. Germline CDR1 MRHNA, CDR2 SNTAGT. In DNA form, the CDR3 reads TGTGCCAGCAGTCCCGAGACTAGCGGGAGGAATGAGCAGTTCTTC. The encoded protein is CASSPETSGRNEQFF.

The chain links TRBV28 to TRBJ2-6; 8 nucleotides align to TRBD1. Unmatched junction bases numbered 14, after V lost 6 bases and J lost 4 bases. In germline, CDR1 is MDHEN, CDR2 SYDVKM. CDR3 length: 18 amino acids. CDR3 bases: TGTGCCAGCAGCCCAGGACAGGGTTTCTCTACCGGGGCCAACGTCCTGACTTTC. It codes for CASSPGQGFSTGANVLTF.

The genes are TRBV6-5 and TRBJ2-5, with 10 bases aligning to TRBD2. The germline gives CDR1 MNHEY, CDR2 SVGAGI. The CDR3 contains 15 residues. Trimming took 6 bases from V and 4 from J; bases not matched to a gene: 8. This chain's CDR3 is CASSPPSGRAETQYF. CDR3 sequence (DNA): TGTGCCAGCAGCCCCCCGAGCGGGAGGGCAGAGACCCAGTACTTC.

The rearrangement uses TRBV28 and TRBJ1-2; 11 bases match TRBD1. J lost 3 bases, V lost 1 base, and 10 bases had no gene match. The CDR3 spans 18 residues. CDR1 is MDHEN, CDR2 SYDVKM, per germline. The CDR3 is CASSLFRTWTGGDYGYTF. In nucleotides, the CDR3 is TGTGCCAGCAGTTTATTCCGCACGTGGACAGGGGGCGACTATGGCTACACCTTC.

The genes are TRBV4-1 and TRBJ1-2, with D maybe TRBD1 (6 bases). V lost 1 base to trimming and J lost 4 bases, with 13 bases between them. CDR1 and CDR2 (germline): MGHRA, YSYEKL. The CDR3 is made up of 15 amino acids. The CDR3 here is CASSQGQGIPYGYTF. CDR3 sequence (DNA): TGCGCCAGCAGCCAAGGGCAGGGGATACCCTATGGCTACACCTTC.

The rearrangement joins TRBV5-1 to TRBJ2-5; 9 positions match TRBD2. Germline CDR1 and CDR2: SGHRS and YFSETQ. The V segment lost 6 bases and the J segment 1 base; nucleotides outside the gene matches: 7. CDR3 length equals 15 residues. CDR3 amino acids: CASNRLAGSQETQYF. CDR3 nucleotide sequence: TGCGCCAGCAACCGGCTAGCGGGATCCCAAGAGACCCAGTACTTC.

Points on this clone: The junction departs from germline at one end; a sequencing error may be responsible. Other DNA sequences in this sample translate to the same CDR3. The chain links TRBV6-5 to TRBJ1-6, with unresolved D. CDR1 is MNHEY and CDR2 is SVGAGI in the germline V gene. This CDR3 is 13 amino acids long. The CDR3 coding sequence is TGTGCCAGTTGTCGAAGCGAGGATTCCCCCCTCCACTTT. This encodes CASCRSEDSPLHF.

The chain links TRBV2 to TRBJ2-7; 7 bases are a match to TRBD1. CDR1 SNHLY and CDR2 FYNNEI come from the germline V gene. Unmatched junction bases numbered 5, after V lost 0 bases and J lost 3 bases. The CDR3 has 15 amino acids. This CDR3 is CASSEALAGGYEQYV. In DNA, the CDR3 is TGTGCCAGCAGTGAAGCGCTCGCAGGGGGCTACGAGCAGTACGTC.

This rearrangement joins TRBV9 to TRBJ1-4; 12 bases are shared with TRBD1. The CDR3 extends over 18 amino acids. V lost 0 bases and J lost 8; bases outside the gene matches: 11. The germline gives CDR1 SGDLS, CDR2 YYNGEE. The CDR3 sequence: CASSVGGTGGRGNEKLFF. The CDR3, as DNA: TGTGCCAGCAGCGTAGGCGGGACAGGGGGCCGGGGAAACGAAAAACTGTTTTTT.

This chain joins TRBV5-5 and TRBJ1-2, with a tentative D call TRBD1 (5 bases). The V gene lost 0 bases and the J gene lost 6 bases, with 12 bases spanning the gap. Germline CDR1 and CDR2: SGHKS and YYEKEE (reference sequence). The CDR3 extends over 14 amino acids. The CDR3 DNA is TGTGCCAGCAGCTTGGGGGGCAGGGAACATGGCTACACCTTC. Protein product: CASSLGGREHGYTF.

The chain uses TRBV7-9 and TRBJ1-3, with TRBD1 identical over 8 bases. The CDR3 length is 14 residues. Germline CDR1 and CDR2: SEHNR and FQNEAQ (reference sequence). V trimming: 4 bases; J trimming: 4 bases; junction bases outside the gene matches: 3. CDR3 sequence reads: CASSSGQGGNTIYF. In nucleotides, the CDR3 is TGTGCCAGCAGCTCTGGACAGGGAGGAAACACCATATATTTT.

The V gene is TRBV9, the J gene TRBJ2-7, with TRBD2 identical over 15 bases. The CDR3 is made up of 15 amino acids. The ends lost 3 bases at V and 7 bases at J; junction bases unmatched: 5. In germline, CDR1 is SGDLS, CDR2 YYNGEE. The CDR3 region has the DNA TGTGCCAGCAGCGGGACTAGCGGGAGGGTGGGTGAGCAGTACTTC. Translating gives CASSGTSGRVGEQYF.

The V and J genes are TRBV29-1 and TRBJ2-3; 8 positions agree with TRBD2. J was trimmed by 8 bases and V by 7 bases; bases with no gene match: 2. The germline CDR1 and CDR2 sequences are SQVTM and ANQGSEA. This CDR3 is 10 amino acids long. CDR3 amino acids: CSATSGTQYF. The DNA of the CDR3 is TGCAGCGCCACTAGCGGTACGCAGTATTTT.

The DNA for the CDR3 is TGTGCCAGCTTCTTAGCCGAGGAATCTGAAGCTTTCTTT. Translating gives CASFLAEESEAFF. The chain joins TRBV7-6 to TRBJ1-1; D not resolved. V lost 8 bases, J lost 6 bases, and 16 bases lay in between. The CDR3 runs 13 residues. The germline V gene has CDR1 SGHVS and CDR2 FNYEAQ. Using reference TRBV7-6 and TRBJ1-1 for the parts outside the CDR3, the full variable domain is GAGVSQSPRYKVTKRGQDVALRCDPISGHVSLYWYRQALGQGPEFLTYFNYEAQQDKSGLPNDRFSAERPEGSISTLTIQRTEQRDSAMYRCASFLAEESEAFFGQGTRLTVV.

The chain uses TRBV29-1 and TRBJ2-1, with 9 bases aligning to TRBD1. Per the germline V gene, CDR1 is SQVTM and CDR2 is ANQGSEA. This CDR3 has 13 residues. With 7 bases clipped from V and 9 bases from J, the junction kept 10 bases outside the gene matches. CDR3 sequence: CSAGGTGFSEQFF. For the CDR3, the DNA is TGCAGCGCCGGGGGGACAGGGTTTTCTGAGCAGTTCTTC.

V and J are TRBV6-5 and TRBJ2-2; 7 nucleotides align to TRBD1. Germline-derived CDR1 and CDR2 are MNHEY and SVGAGI. There are 15 residues in the CDR3. The J segment lost 1 base and the V segment lost 5 bases, leaving 4 bases of the junction unmatched. The CDR3 sequence is CASSRQGWNTGELFF. For the CDR3, the DNA is TGTGCCAGCAGTCGACAGGGCTGGAACACCGGGGAGCTGTTTTTT.

The CDR3 bases are TGTGCCATCCGGGACAGGGTTTTGGGCGCTGAAGCTTTCTTT. This sequence encodes CAIRDRVLGAEAFF. The rearrangement uses TRBV10-3 and TRBJ1-1, with 9 bases lining up with TRBD1. The V segment lost 8 bases and the J segment 6 bases; nucleotides outside the gene matches: 10. CDR3 length equals 14 residues. Germline-derived CDR1 and CDR2 are ENHRY and SYGVKD.

The gene calls are TRBV21-1 and TRBJ1-1. TRBV21-1 is noted as a pseudogene. This CDR3 has 13 residues. The CDR3 coding sequence is TGTGCCAGCAGCTGCCAACGAGAAGCTGAAGCTTTCTTT. Its translation: CASSCQREAEAFF.